The 7 T cell receptor beta chains below all came from one sample that was sequenced in a study of cytomegalovirus exposure and HLA in healthy donors. Generated by immunoSEQ multiplex PCR, the TCRdb table keeps only in-frame clones and is missing some. The data hold roughly 150,000 clones, with roughly nine tenths observed a single time. The sequenced sample consisted of PBMCs. These receptors all come from a woman aged 25 to 39 in good health and CMV-seronegative.

The rearrangement links TRBV28 to TRBJ1-2; D perhaps matches TRBD1 (6 bases). Trimming pared 2 bases from V and 4 bases from J, leaving 8 bases between. CDR3 length equals 13 residues. Germline V lookup: CDR1 MDHEN, CDR2 SYDVKM. CDR3 DNA sequence: TGTGCCAGCAGTTTAGGGACACTCTATGGCTACACCTTC. Amino acids: CASSLGTLYGYTF.

The J gene is TRBJ2-1, the V gene TRBV27; D is uncertain. Trimming pared 8 bases from V and 3 bases from J, leaving 11 bases between. There are 13 residues in the CDR3. The germline V gene has CDR1 MNHEY and CDR2 SMNVEV (reference sequence). The CDR3 DNA is TGTGCCAGCCGGCCGGCTGGCTACAATGAGCAGTTCTTC. Translating gives CASRPAGYNEQFF.

In this sample, this clone turned up once. The gene calls are TRBV7-2 and TRBJ1-5; 7 bases match TRBD1. CDR1 is SGHTA and CDR2 is FQGNSA in the germline V gene. The V and J ends lost 2 bases and 3 bases, in that order; junction bases with no gene match: 4. The CDR3 is 15 residues long. Here the CDR3 reads CASSLTTGANQPQHF. CDR3 coding DNA: TGTGCCAGCAGCTTAACTACAGGGGCCAATCAGCCCCAGCATTTT.

J is TRBJ2-7 and V is TRBV28; the D gene is possibly TRBD1 (6 bases). V was pared by 3 bases and J by 2 bases, with 11 bases between. CDR1 is MDHEN and CDR2 is SYDVKM in the germline V gene. This CDR3 is built from 14 residues. The CDR3 nucleotides are TGTGCCAGCAGTTTGGGTGGACAGCCCTACGAGCAGTACTTC. This gives the protein CASSLGGQPYEQYF.

The V and J genes are TRBV28 and TRBJ1-1; 7 bases match TRBD1. J gave up 1 base and V 5 bases, and 7 bases lay outside the gene matches. Looked up from germline, CDR1 is MDHEN and CDR2 is SYDVKM. The CDR3 consists of 15 residues. For the CDR3, the DNA is TGTGCCAGCAGTCAAAGGAGGGACAGGAACACTGAAGCTTTCTTT. Translating gives CASSQRRDRNTEAFF.

The rearrangement joins TRBV7-9 to TRBJ2-1; 8 bases agree with TRBD1. Germline lookup yields CDR1 SEHNR and CDR2 FQNEAQ (reference sequence). With 5 bases clipped from V and 8 bases from J, the junction kept 8 bases outside the gene matches. There are 14 residues in the CDR3. The CDR3: CASSPGGGKDEQFF. Here the CDR3 DNA reads TGTGCCAGCAGCCCAGGGGGCGGAAAGGATGAGCAGTTCTTC.

This clone appeared once. The V call is TRBV15, the J call TRBJ2-1; no definite D call. The V end was cut by 3 bases, the J end by 5 bases, with 17 bases between. The germline gives CDR1 LNHNV, CDR2 YYDKDF (reference sequence). This CDR3 has 16 amino acids. Here the CDR3 DNA reads TGTGCCACCAGCAGTCAACTGGCTGGTGAGAACAATGAGCAGTTCTTC. This sequence encodes CATSSQLAGENNEQFF.